These 28 T cell receptor beta chains share one sample of origin, sequenced in a study of shared clonotypes between healthy human individuals (TCRdb year 2020). For the CD8 naive samples, CD45RO-negative cells were positively selected for CCR7, yielding a CD45RA+CCR7+ population from which TemRA cells were excluded. Libraries were made using the immunoSEQ multiplex PCR assay. As stored in TCRdb, this immuneACCESS dataset retains in-frame rearrangements with V and J assigned. A fraction of the clones does not appear; measured against another copy, unresolved V genes explain less than half of the discrepancy, and the remainder lacks a known reason. The sample table contains around 1.9 million clones; only one count was recorded for 90% to 95% of them. The top ten constitute roughly 1.8% of the sample. The sequencing sample was made of naive CD8+ T cells from PBMCs. Sample cell subset or site, as interpreted from the label and publication: CD45RA+CCR7+. These TCRs come from a young man in good health. Some clones in this sample may be carry-over from other donors' samples.

This clone was seen just once. The gene calls are TRBV9 and TRBJ2-1; TRBD1 matches 7 bases. CDR1 and CDR2 (germline): SGDLS, YYNGEE. J was trimmed by 3 bases and V by 4 bases; bases with no gene match: 13. CDR3 size: 17 residues. CDR3 sequence: CASSHPQQGRVYNEQFF. The CDR3 bases are TGTGCCAGCAGCCACCCCCAACAGGGGCGAGTCTACAATGAGCAGTTCTTC.

V gene TRBV25-1 combines with J gene TRBJ2-2; D gene uncertain. The CDR3 has 12 residues. V lost 2 bases, J lost 4 bases, and 2 bases lay in between. CDR1 and CDR2 from the germline V gene are MGHDK and SYGVNS. The DNA for the CDR3 is TGTGCCAGCAGTGAACGCACCGGGGAGCTGTTTTTT. It codes for CASSERTGELFF.

This clone showed up just once. V gene TRBV29-1 combines with J gene TRBJ1-1; unclear D gene. The length of the CDR3 is 16 residues. Trimming shortened V by 3 bases and J by 7 bases, and 24 bases separated the two germline ends. Germline-derived CDR1 and CDR2 are SQVTM and ANQGSEA. The CDR3 sequence is CSVDWAGETNANEAFF. In DNA form, the CDR3 reads TGCAGCGTTGATTGGGCAGGAGAAACAAACGCAAATGAAGCTTTCTTT.

The gene calls are TRBV4-3 and TRBJ1-1; 9 bases agree with TRBD1. V shed 0 bases and J 4 bases; nucleotides not matched to a gene: 6. The germline CDR1 and CDR2 sequences are LGHNA and YSLEER. This CDR3 spans 16 amino acids. The CDR3 coding sequence is TGCGCCAGCAGCCAAGATCAGACAGGGGGAAGCACTGAAGCTTTCTTT. This translates into CASSQDQTGGSTEAFF.

The CDR3 nucleotides are TGTGCCAGCAGTCGCCTGGAGAGGACAGGGGTCCCCTACGAGCAGTACTTC. Encoded protein: CASSRLERTGVPYEQYF. The chain joins TRBV27 to TRBJ2-7; 9 bases map to TRBD1. The CDR3 is made up of 17 amino acids. The J segment lost 2 bases and the V segment lost 5 bases, leaving 13 bases of the junction unmatched. In germline, CDR1 is MNHEY, CDR2 SMNVEV (reference sequence).

CDR3 sequence (DNA): TGTGCCAGCAGTTATGAGGGGGGGCTGAATGGCTACACCTTC. Its translation is CASSYEGGLNGYTF. The rearrangement links TRBV28 to TRBJ1-2, with D possibly TRBD1 on 6 matching bases. The V gene lost 4 bases and the J gene lost 6 bases, with 15 bases spanning the gap. The CDR3 covers 14 residues. Germline lookup yields CDR1 MDHEN and CDR2 SYDVKM.

The rearrangement joins TRBV7-8 to TRBJ2-3; perhaps TRBD2 as D (6 bases). Trimming took off 1 base at V and 0 bases at J, with 8 bases between the two ends. Germline-derived CDR1 and CDR2 are SGHVS and FQNEAQ. The CDR3 covers 15 residues. For the CDR3, the DNA is TGTGCCAGCAGCTTAGGCGGGGCTAGCACAGATACGCAGTATTTT. Its protein is CASSLGGASTDTQYF.

This chain links TRBV19 with TRBJ2-5, with D perhaps matching TRBD1 or TRBD2 (6 bases each). V gave up 3 bases and J gave up 0 bases, with 14 bases separating them. Germline V lookup: CDR1 LNHDA, CDR2 SQIVND (reference sequence). The CDR3 is made up of 16 amino acids. The CDR3 loop reads CASSITTGGYQETQYF. DNA for the CDR3: TGTGCCAGTAGTATTACGACAGGAGGGTACCAAGAGACCCAGTACTTC. Using reference TRBV19 and TRBJ2-5 for the parts outside the CDR3, the full variable domain is DGGITQSPKYLFRKEGQNVTLSCEQNLNHDAMYWYRQDPGQGLRLIYYSQIVNDFQKGDIAEGYSVSREKKESFPLTVTSAQKNPTAFYLCASSITTGGYQETQYFGPGTRLLVL.

CDR3 DNA: TGTGCCAGCTCACAGACCGAGCTAGAGACCCAGTACTTC. Translated, it gives CASSQTELETQYF. This chain uses TRBV18 with TRBJ2-5; no clear D. The V gene's germline CDR1 is KGHSH and CDR2 LQKENI. This CDR3 comprises 13 residues. With 4 bases removed from V and 4 bases from J, the gap between germline ends came to 10 bases.

The chain is built from TRBV10-3 and TRBJ2-7, with 9 nucleotides matching TRBD2. CDR1 ENHRY and CDR2 SYGVKD come from the germline V gene. The CDR3 has 14 amino acids. J was trimmed by 3 bases and V by 6 bases; bases with no gene match: 6. The CDR3 region is CAIRGGLAGYEQYF. As DNA, the CDR3 is TGTGCCATCAGGGGGGGACTAGCTGGCTACGAGCAGTACTTC.

The chain couples TRBV10-3 to TRBJ2-2; maybe TRBD1 (6 bases). Germline V gene lookup returns CDR1 ENHRY and CDR2 SYGVKD. CDR3 size: 15 residues. V was clipped by 2 bases and J by 5 bases, with 12 bases between them. The CDR3 is CAISEREGGTGELFF. In DNA, the CDR3 is TGTGCCATCAGTGAGAGGGAAGGGGGTACCGGGGAGCTGTTTTTT.

This clone was observed once. At one end the junction does not follow the germline gene, possibly because of a read error. V gene TRBV6-1 combines with J gene TRBJ2-7, with TRBD1 matching over 8 bases. This CDR3 spans 11 amino acids. Germline values: CDR1 MNHNS, CDR2 SASEGT. CDR3 sequence reads: CASSPGGQRSF. The CDR3 DNA follows: TGTGCCAGCAGCCCAGGGGGCCAGAGGAGCTTC.

This chain uses TRBV13 with TRBJ2-1, with 10 nucleotides matching TRBD1. Trimming cost V 4 bases and J 8 bases; bases outside gene matches: 8. In germline, CDR1 is PRHDT, CDR2 FYEKMQ (reference sequence). The CDR3 loop spans 15 amino acids. CDR3 bases: TGTGCCAGCAGCTCGACAGGGGGCGAAATCGATGAGCAGTTCTTC. Protein sequence: CASSSTGGEIDEQFF.

V is TRBV10-3 and J is TRBJ1-5; 9 bases fit TRBD1. Germline assignment: CDR1 ENHRY and CDR2 SYGVKD. J lost 7 bases, V lost 10 bases, and 14 bases had no gene match. The CDR3 has 15 amino acids. The CDR3 nucleotides read TGTGCCACTACCGTTGGGGGACAGGGAGGACAGCCCCAGCATTTT. Amino acid sequence: CATTVGGQGGQPQHF.

On this clone: The same CDR3 also results from other DNA sequences found in this sample. This chain joins TRBV7-9 and TRBJ2-1; 13 bases map to TRBD2. The V gene's germline CDR1 is SEHNR and CDR2 FQNEAQ (reference sequence). Trimming took 5 bases from V and 1 from J; bases not matched to a gene: 2. The CDR3 runs 16 residues. The CDR3 coding sequence is TGTGCCAGCAGCCCGACTAGCGGGAGGTCCTACAATGAGCAGTTCTTC. As protein: CASSPTSGRSYNEQFF.

The rearrangement links TRBV15 to TRBJ2-1; 9 bases map to TRBD2. The CDR3 is made up of 15 amino acids. J lost 5 bases, V lost 3 bases, and 5 bases had no gene match. Looked up from germline, CDR1 is LNHNV and CDR2 is YYDKDF (reference sequence). The CDR3 DNA sequence: TGTGCCACCAGCAGCCTGACTAGCGGCAACAATGAGCAGTTCTTC. Protein: CATSSLTSGNNEQFF.

The rearrangement joins TRBV27 to TRBJ2-1, with 7 bases that match TRBD2. The CDR3 is 16 residues long. Trimming took 3 bases from V and 6 from J; bases not matched to a gene: 11. The V gene's germline CDR1 is MNHEY and CDR2 SMNVEV (reference sequence). In DNA form, the CDR3 reads TGTGCCAGCAGTTTCGCGGCGGGAGAAATGTTCAATGAGCAGTTCTTC. Protein sequence: CASSFAAGEMFNEQFF.

This clone was observed once. The gene calls are TRBV6-5 and TRBJ2-7; 8 bases are shared with TRBD1. CDR3 length equals 14 residues. CDR1 and CDR2 from the germline V gene are MNHEY and SVGAGI. V gave up 5 bases and J gave up 12 bases; unmatched junction bases: 15. The CDR3 sequence is CASSTGGQVLPWYF. The CDR3 DNA sequence: TGTGCCAGCAGTACTGGGGGACAGGTACTTCCCTGGTACTTC.

V is TRBV7-9 and J is TRBJ1-4; possibly TRBD1 for D (5 bases). Germline V lookup: CDR1 SEHNR, CDR2 FQNEAQ (reference sequence). V dropped 5 bases and J dropped 3 bases, with 16 bases sitting between them. The CDR3 spans 16 residues. The CDR3 region is CASSNLRDGSNEKLFF. CDR3 nucleotide sequence: TGTGCCAGCAGCAACCTCCGGGACGGATCTAATGAAAAACTGTTTTTT.

This clone came up once. This chain connects TRBV18 to TRBJ2-1; possible D gene TRBD2, 6 bases. CDR1 is KGHSH, CDR2 LQKENI, per germline. This CDR3 has 14 residues. V dropped 3 bases and J dropped 5 bases, with 11 bases sitting between them. The CDR3 loop is CASSPGRANNEQFF. In DNA form, the CDR3 reads TGTGCCAGCTCACCCGGGAGAGCCAACAATGAGCAGTTCTTC.

As regards this clone: Other DNA sequences in the sample encode the same CDR3. The chain recombines TRBV14 with TRBJ1-1; D gene uncertain. CDR3 length: 13 residues. Trimming pared 1 base from V and 8 bases from J, leaving 11 bases between. Germline V gene data show CDR1 as SGHDN and CDR2 as FVKESK. This chain's CDR3 is CASSQGRGTEAFF. As DNA, the CDR3 is TGTGCCAGCAGCCAAGGACGGGGTACGGAAGCTTTCTTT.

J is TRBJ2-1 and V is TRBV27; D is possibly TRBD2 (5 bases). The CDR3 has 14 residues. V was cut by 5 bases and J by 7 bases, with 15 bases left in between. Germline V gene sequence: CDR1 MNHEY, CDR2 SMNVEV (reference sequence). As DNA, the CDR3 is TGTGCCAGCAGTACCCTCACGAGAGGGAATGAGCAGTTCTTC. It specifies CASSTLTRGNEQFF.

This chain uses TRBV2 with TRBJ1-2, with D tentatively TRBD1 (5 bases). The V gene lost 1 base and the J gene lost 6 bases, with 21 bases spanning the gap. This CDR3 region has 17 residues. Germline CDR1 and CDR2: SNHLY and FYNNEI. CDR3 residues: CASSEESGSSGSDGYTF. For the CDR3, the DNA is TGTGCCAGCAGTGAAGAATCTGGGTCATCAGGGAGCGATGGCTACACCTTC.

V and J are TRBV13 and TRBJ2-3; 7 bases align to TRBD1. CDR3 length equals 15 residues. V dropped 1 base and J dropped 5; count of bases not matched to a gene: 6. Germline V gives CDR1 PRHDT, CDR2 FYEKMQ (reference sequence). The CDR3 DNA reads as TGTGCCAGCAGCTTAGCAGGACAGGAGATAGATACGCAGTATTTT. Its protein is CASSLAGQEIDTQYF.

This clone was detected only once. For the CDR3, the DNA is TGTGCCAGCAGCAAAGGGACAGGGGGGATCTATGGCTACACCTTC. The encoded protein is CASSKGTGGIYGYTF. The genes are TRBV7-6 and TRBJ1-2; 11 bases align to TRBD1. CDR3 length: 15 residues. In germline, CDR1 is SGHVS, CDR2 FNYEAQ. V lost 5 bases and J lost 4; bases outside the gene matches: 6.

This chain links TRBV11-2 with TRBJ2-5, with D perhaps TRBD1 (5 bases). V was cut by 5 bases and J by 7 bases, with 17 bases left in between. CDR3 length equals 14 residues. Germline V lookup: CDR1 SGHAT, CDR2 FQNNGV. CDR3 region: CASSARTGLGTQYF. CDR3 in DNA: TGTGCCAGCAGCGCCCGAACAGGCCTCGGGACCCAGTACTTC.

This chain uses TRBV5-1 with TRBJ2-1, with D perhaps matching TRBD2 (5 bases). This CDR3 comprises 17 residues. Looked up from germline, CDR1 is SGHRS and CDR2 is YFSETQ. V was cut by 0 bases and J by 3 bases, with 16 bases left in between. In DNA, the CDR3 is TGCGCCAGCAGCTTGGCCGCGGGCGGGTCTCTCTACAATGAGCAGTTCTTC. Translated: CASSLAAGGSLYNEQFF.

The chain couples TRBV5-1 to TRBJ1-1; no definite D call. V shed 5 bases and J shed 1 base, with 15 bases lying between them. The CDR3 is made up of 15 amino acids. Germline CDR1 SGHRS, CDR2 YFSETQ. The DNA for the CDR3 is TGCGCCAGCAGTCTTCGGCCTAGGGAGAACACTGAAGCTTTCTTT. Protein product: CASSLRPRENTEAFF.